This paragraph covers one T cell receptor beta chain sequence. What it binds is not known. With 60 Vbeta and 13 Jbeta primers, the PCR was carried out. Clones were read by immunoSEQ multiplex PCR, and TCRdb kept only the in-frame ones, dropping some. The table records 150,000 to 200,000 clones, 65% to 90% of them present only once. The CDR3 totals 15 residues. With 8 bases clipped from V and 4 bases from J, the junction kept 10 bases outside the gene matches. Germline CDR1 is SGHNT and CDR2 is YENEEA. The data stem from a study of cytomegalovirus exposure and HLA in healthy donors. General study findings and limits: The authors assumed roughly uniform sequencing depth across donors for presence/absence analyses. Later, an analysis found that common viral pathogens appeared to be linked with several of the most significant clusters.

Sequencing input: PBMCs. The sequence was collected from a middle-aged man in good health and CMV-seropositive. This chain joins TRBV11-3 and TRBJ2-2, with 7 nucleotides matching TRBD1. The CDR3 protein is CASGPQGTLTGELFF. The CDR3 DNA is TGTGCCAGCGGCCCACAGGGGACCCTCACCGGGGAGCTGTTTTTT. The whole variable domain, remainder taken from reference TRBV11-3 and TRBJ2-2, is EAGVVQSPRYKIIEKKQPVAFWCNPISGHNTLYWYLQNLGQGPELLIRYENEEAVDDSQLPKDRFSAERLKGVDSTLKIQPAELGDSAVYLCASGPQGTLTGELFFGEGSRLTVL.